Listed below are T cell receptor beta chains from one sample, sequenced in a study of blood T cell repertoires in COVID-19. The assay was immunoSEQ multiplex PCR, and TCRdb's table has in-frame clones only and misses some. Of approximately 170,000 clones listed, less than 90% are singletons. Sequencing was performed on peripheral blood. Every receptor here comes from an older woman with COVID-19, enrolled during active disease. Both conserved end residues are part of each CDR3. The order of the fields is V gene, J gene, CDR3 protein.

V gene: TRBV9
J gene: TRBJ2-2
CDR3 protein: CASSVEGQGSGELFF

V gene: TRBV6-5
J gene: TRBJ1-1
CDR3 protein: CASTKGFRGNTEAFF

V gene: TRBV10-3
J gene: TRBJ2-5
CDR3 protein: CAISANSDQETQYF

V gene: TRBV9
J gene: TRBJ2-7
CDR3 protein: CASSAGTSLGTYEQYF

V gene: TRBV14
J gene: TRBJ1-2
CDR3 protein: CASSPLGYGYTF

V gene: TRBV30
J gene: TRBJ2-7
CDR3 protein: CAWSATGIGYF

V gene: TRBV5-6
J gene: TRBJ2-4
CDR3 protein: CASSFLGQGAKNIQYF

V gene: TRBV1
J gene: TRBJ2-3
CDR3 protein: CTSPPPGLAGGRFTDTQYF

V gene: TRBV7-3
J gene: TRBJ1-5
CDR3 protein: CASSPPPQGLANQPQHF

V gene: TRBV7-2
J gene: TRBJ2-7
CDR3 protein: CASSLFREGEQYF

V gene: TRBV28
J gene: TRBJ1-5
CDR3 protein: CASSLPPINQPQHF

V gene: TRBV19
J gene: TRBJ1-2
CDR3 protein: CASTPRGGGGYGYTF

V gene: TRBV27
J gene: TRBJ1-5
CDR3 protein: CASSQRQGNGNQPQHF

V gene: TRBV7-2
J gene: TRBJ1-2
CDR3 protein: CASSRVGGGGYGYTF

V gene: TRBV30
J gene: TRBJ1-1
CDR3 protein: CAWTKLIRAFF

V gene: TRBV2
J gene: TRBJ1-4
CDR3 protein: CATQKGANEKLFF

V gene: TRBV4-1
J gene: TRBJ2-3
CDR3 protein: CASSQDLVQTLTDTQYF

V gene: TRBV18
J gene: TRBJ1-2
CDR3 protein: CASSPGRATIAVNYGYTF

V gene: TRBV9
J gene: TRBJ1-6
CDR3 protein: CASSVAGGANSPLHF

V gene: TRBV11-2
J gene: TRBJ2-1
CDR3 protein: CASSLAGTNNEQFF

V gene: TRBV24-1
J gene: TRBJ2-7
CDR3 protein: CATSKDRPPYEQYF

V gene: TRBV18
J gene: TRBJ2-2
CDR3 protein: CASSAANTGELFF

V gene: TRBV6-2/TRBV6-3
J gene: TRBJ2-1
CDR3 protein: CASTPRRTANEQFF

V gene: TRBV10-1
J gene: TRBJ2-7
CDR3 protein: CASSEGWGGYEQYF

V gene: TRBV4-3
J gene: TRBJ1-2
CDR3 protein: CASSQHRGTYGYTF

V gene: TRBV3-1/TRBV3-2
J gene: TRBJ2-1
CDR3 protein: CASSQEASGFYNEQFF

V gene: TRBV19
J gene: TRBJ2-5
CDR3 protein: CASSIGGVQETQYF

V gene: TRBV14
J gene: TRBJ2-7
CDR3 protein: CASSQSLLYEQYF

V gene: TRBV29-1
J gene: TRBJ1-1
CDR3 protein: CSVGDWAGEAFF

V gene: TRBV19
J gene: TRBJ2-3
CDR3 protein: CASSMGTFFTDTQYF

V gene: TRBV14
J gene: TRBJ2-5
CDR3 protein: CASSPTLAPLQETQYF

V gene: TRBV5-1
J gene: TRBJ1-5
CDR3 protein: CASSLDRGLNQPQHF

V gene: TRBV28
J gene: TRBJ2-1
CDR3 protein: CASSLDSPNEQFF

V gene: TRBV28
J gene: TRBJ2-7
CDR3 protein: CASSFRGVEQYF

V gene: TRBV23-1
J gene: TRBJ1-2
CDR3 protein: CASSHRGGYTF

V gene: TRBV25-1
J gene: TRBJ1-5
CDR3 protein: CASSFSTSPQPQHF

V gene: TRBV7-2
J gene: TRBJ1-2
CDR3 protein: CASSLGTGGYGYTF

V gene: TRBV28
J gene: TRBJ1-1
CDR3 protein: CASEVDRHPNTEAFF

V gene: TRBV19
J gene: TRBJ1-1
CDR3 protein: CASGFFNTEAFF

V gene: TRBV5-1
J gene: TRBJ1-4
CDR3 protein: CASSLTGANEKLFF

V gene: TRBV6-2/TRBV6-3
J gene: TRBJ1-1
CDR3 protein: CASSKRDSLSTEAFF

V gene: TRBV6-2/TRBV6-3
J gene: TRBJ1-5
CDR3 protein: CASSPNRGTGSNQPQHF

V gene: TRBV4-3
J gene: TRBJ1-5
CDR3 protein: CASSLGQGGQPQHF

V gene: TRBV6-2/TRBV6-3
J gene: TRBJ2-1
CDR3 protein: CASSFRLAGSYNEQFF

V gene: TRBV11-3
J gene: TRBJ2-1
CDR3 protein: CASSLGAGEQFF

V gene: TRBV11-2
J gene: TRBJ2-2
CDR3 protein: CASSHHRGSTTGELFF